This T cell receptor (beta chain) was captured by sequencing in a study of blood T cell repertoires in COVID-19. Whole-study context: Samples of COVID-19 (acute and convalescent) were obtained from the United States, Italy and Spain. T cells, B-cell-depleted T cells, or PBMCs supplied cDNA or gDNA.

The table came from immunoSEQ multiplex PCR; TCRdb's copy has only in-frame clones and leaves some out. The sample shows about 110,000 clones, around three quarters of them seen only once. Germline CDR1 reads MGHRA; CDR2 reads YSYEKL. The CDR3 contains 15 residues. Germline trimming cut 1 base from V and 5 bases from J; bases unmatched to any gene: 0. Material for sequencing was peripheral blood. The chain combines TRBV4-1 with TRBJ2-2; TRBD2 agrees at 11 bases. The TCR sequence derives from a human donor in a cohort sampled during active or convalescent COVID-19. CDR3 region: CASSQVAGGTGELFF. CDR3 DNA: TGCGCCAGCAGCCAAGTAGCGGGAGGGACCGGGGAGCTGTTTTTT.